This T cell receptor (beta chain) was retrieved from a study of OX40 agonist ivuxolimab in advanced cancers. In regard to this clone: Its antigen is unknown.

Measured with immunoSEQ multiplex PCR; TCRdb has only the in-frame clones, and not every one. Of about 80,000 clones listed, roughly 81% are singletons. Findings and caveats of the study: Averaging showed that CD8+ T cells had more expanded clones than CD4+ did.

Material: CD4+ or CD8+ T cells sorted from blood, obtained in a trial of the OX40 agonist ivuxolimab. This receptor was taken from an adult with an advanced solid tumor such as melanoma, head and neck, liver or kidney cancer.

CDR3 region: CASRLGQNSYEQYF. CDR3 coding DNA: TGTGCCAGCAGGTTGGGACAGAACTCCTACGAGCAGTACTTC. The V and J genes are TRBV27 and TRBJ2-7; 7 bases line up with TRBD1. The CDR3 spans 14 residues. Trimming took 6 bases from V and 0 from J; bases not matched to a gene: 5. CDR1 MNHEY and CDR2 SMNVEV come from the germline V gene (reference sequence).